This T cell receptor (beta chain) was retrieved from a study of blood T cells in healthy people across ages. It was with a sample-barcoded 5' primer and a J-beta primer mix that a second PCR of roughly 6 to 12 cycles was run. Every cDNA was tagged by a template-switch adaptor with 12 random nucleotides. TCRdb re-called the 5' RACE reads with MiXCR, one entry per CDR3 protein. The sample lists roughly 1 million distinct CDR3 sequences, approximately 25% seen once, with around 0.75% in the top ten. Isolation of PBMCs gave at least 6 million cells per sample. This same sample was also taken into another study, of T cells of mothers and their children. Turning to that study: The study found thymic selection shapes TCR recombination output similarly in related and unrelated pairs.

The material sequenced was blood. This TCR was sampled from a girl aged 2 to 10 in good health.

The CDR3 loop reads CAILAGSVNEQFF. The CDR3 DNA is TGTGCCATTCTAGCGGGATCGGTCAATGAGCAGTTCTTC. The rearrangement uses TRBV10-3 and TRBJ2-1; 9 bases match TRBD2. V dropped 9 bases and J dropped 6; count of bases not matched to a gene: 6. CDR1 is ENHRY and CDR2 is SYGVKD in the germline V gene. The CDR3 is 13 residues long.